The entry that follows covers one T cell receptor (beta chain) sequence. This clonotype was seen at least ten times. It has no known antigen specificity. Base qualities are not at hand, and no much larger clone is one base apart. Lymph node samples came from the axillary draining lymph nodes of breast cancer patients. This entry comes from a study of breast tumors, draining lymph nodes, adjacent tissues (dated by TCRdb to the mid-2010s). Regarding the research as a whole: Breast cancer patients provided tumor, adjacent nontumor tissue and axillary lymph nodes, and the study compared the TCR beta repertoires across these three sources. In human breast cancer, the study set out to evaluate how tumor, surrounding tissue and draining lymph node repertoires relate to one another and whether T cells may move between these sites. Overall study outcomes, separate from this receptor: Tumor T-cell repertoires showed less diversity than lymph node repertoires and more diversity than nontumor tissue repertoires, and tumor T-cell repertoires showed preferential V and J gene usage. The data were judged consistent with most tumor T cells deriving from the lymph node and then expanding within tumor tissue. Tumor and nontumor tissue repertoires were significantly more similar in luminal-like than in basal-like breast cancer. The study presented the conclusion that tumor T cells originate in lymph nodes as consistent with a hypothesis, not as something directly demonstrated.

The germline V gene (reference sequence) sets CDR1 to LNHDA and CDR2 to SQIVND. The CDR3, cysteine through phenylalanine, is 13 amino acids long. Only the CDR3 DNA stays, 39 bases, in frame from base 1. V and J are trimmed by 5 bases and 6 bases, and the gene matches miss 3 bases of the junction. This sample was sequenced with an Illumina HiSeq 2000. TCR beta chain libraries were generated by multiplex PCR amplification. The amplified TCR beta chain products were analyzed by high-throughput sequencing. Using fastp trimming at Q25 and MiXCR clonotype assembly, TCRdb reanalyzed the public sequencing data and kept in-frame beta chains. Rows matching on CDR3 protein sequence are summarized as one entry with the most common DNA and genes. The sample includes 85,000 to 130,000 distinct CDR3 sequences, with less than 25% observed a single time. The top ten constitute 1% to 1.5% of the sample.

Specimen: axillary lymph node tissue. The receptor was isolated from a female donor with breast cancer. Some clones in this sample may be carry-over from other donors' samples. Here the chain combines TRBV19 and TRBJ1-5; 8 junctional bases match TRBD1. The DNA sequence reads TGTGCCAGTAGTCCCGACAGGGGTCAGCCCCAGCATTTT. This encodes CASSPDRGQPQHF.